This T cell receptor beta chain was identified during a study of blood T cell repertoires in COVID-19. V dropped 5 bases and J dropped 1; count of bases not matched to a gene: 4. The CDR3 is made up of 14 amino acids. Germline V gives CDR1 MNHEY, CDR2 SMNVEV (reference sequence). Sequencing was performed with immunoSEQ multiplex PCR; in TCRdb, only in-frame clones are kept and a portion is missing. The data hold roughly 320,000 clones, with about nine tenths observed a single time. This clonotype originated in a woman in her 50s with COVID-19, enrolled during active disease. The chain links TRBV27 to TRBJ2-7; TRBD2 aligns across 8 bases. The sequenced material came from peripheral blood. CDR3 amino acids: CASSPAGVSYEQYF. DNA of the CDR3: TGTGCCAGCAGTCCAGCGGGAGTATCCTACGAGCAGTACTTC.